This T cell receptor (beta chain) was identified in a study of blood T cell repertoires in COVID-19. Turning to the study itself: Material from acute and convalescent COVID-19 was sourced from the United States, Italy and Spain. T cells, B-cell-depleted T cells, or PBMCs provided the cDNA or gDNA that served as material.

The germline V gene has CDR1 DFQATT and CDR2 SNEGSKA (reference sequence). V was pared by 3 bases and J by 0 bases, with 18 bases between. The CDR3 loop spans 17 amino acids. Libraries were prepared by immunoSEQ multiplex PCR; TCRdb keeps only in-frame clonotypes and omits some of them. Here the sample spans about 98,000 clones, more than 70% being singletons. The J gene is TRBJ1-5, the V gene TRBV20-1; D is ambiguous. Sequenced: peripheral blood. This clonotype was sampled from a man in his 70s with acute or convalescent COVID-19. CDR3 residues: CSASPPFAVDSNQPQHF. DNA of the CDR3: TGCAGTGCTAGTCCCCCTTTTGCGGTCGATAGCAATCAGCCCCAGCATTTT.